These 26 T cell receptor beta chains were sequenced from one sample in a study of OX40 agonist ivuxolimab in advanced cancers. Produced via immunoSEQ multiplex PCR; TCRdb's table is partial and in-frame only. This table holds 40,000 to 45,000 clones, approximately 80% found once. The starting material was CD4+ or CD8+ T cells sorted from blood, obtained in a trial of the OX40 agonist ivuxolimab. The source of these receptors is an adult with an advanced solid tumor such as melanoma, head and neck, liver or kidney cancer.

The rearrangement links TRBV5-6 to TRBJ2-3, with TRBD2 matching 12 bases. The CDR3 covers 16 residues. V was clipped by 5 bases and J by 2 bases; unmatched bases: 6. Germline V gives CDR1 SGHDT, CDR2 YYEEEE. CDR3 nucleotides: TGTGCCAGCAGGGAGGGACTAGCGGGTTACACAGATACGCAGTATTTT. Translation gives CASREGLAGYTDTQYF.

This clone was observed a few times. The CDR3 reads CASSRLTGSGYGYTF. The CDR3 DNA sequence: TGTGCCAGCAGCCGCTTGACAGGGTCGGGCTATGGCTACACCTTC. The V and J genes are TRBV14 and TRBJ1-2, with TRBD1 matching over 7 bases. The germline gives CDR1 SGHDN, CDR2 FVKESK. After removal of 4 bases from V and 4 bases from J, the junction contained 9 bases not matched to a gene. The CDR3 spans 15 residues.

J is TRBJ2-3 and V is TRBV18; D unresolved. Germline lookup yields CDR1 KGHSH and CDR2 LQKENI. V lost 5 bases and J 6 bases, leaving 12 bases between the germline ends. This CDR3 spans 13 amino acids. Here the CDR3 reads CASSSMKEDTQYF. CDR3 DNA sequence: TGTGCCAGCTCATCCATGAAAGAGGATACGCAGTATTTT.

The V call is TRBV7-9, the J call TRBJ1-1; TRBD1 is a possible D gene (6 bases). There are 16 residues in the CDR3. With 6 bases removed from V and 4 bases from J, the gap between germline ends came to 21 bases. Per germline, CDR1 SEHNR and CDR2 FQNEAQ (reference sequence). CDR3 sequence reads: CASRGGTQGFSTEAFF. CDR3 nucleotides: TGTGCCAGCAGGGGGGGTACACAGGGATTTAGCACTGAAGCTTTCTTT.

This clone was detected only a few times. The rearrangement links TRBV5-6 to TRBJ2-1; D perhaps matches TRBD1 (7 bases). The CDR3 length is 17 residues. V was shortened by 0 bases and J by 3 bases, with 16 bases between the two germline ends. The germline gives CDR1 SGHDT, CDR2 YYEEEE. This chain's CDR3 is CASSLAGGTENYNEQFF. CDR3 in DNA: TGTGCCAGCAGCTTGGCCGGAGGGACAGAGAACTACAATGAGCAGTTCTTC. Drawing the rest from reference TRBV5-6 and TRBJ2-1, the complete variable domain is DAGVTQSPTHLIKTRGQQVTLRCSPKSGHDTVSWYQQALGQGPQFIFQYYEEEERQRGNFPDRFSGHQFPNYSSELNVNALLLGDSALYLCASSLAGGTENYNEQFFGPGTRLTVL.

Here the CDR3 DNA reads TGTGCCAGCAGCGTAGGTCCCATACGTCGGGAAGACACCATATATTTT. Its protein product is CASSVGPIRREDTIYF. V gene TRBV9 combines with J gene TRBJ1-3; no reliable D call. The germline gives CDR1 SGDLS, CDR2 YYNGEE. The germline V and J ends were trimmed by 0 bases and 8 bases, with 18 bases remaining between them. The CDR3 has 16 amino acids.

The CDR3 reads CASSPPRPGELFF. In DNA, the CDR3 is TGTGCCAGCAGCCCACCTAGACCCGGGGAGCTGTTTTTT. J is TRBJ2-2 and V is TRBV7-2; D is ambiguous. The CDR3 contains 13 residues. Trimming took 5 bases from V and 6 from J, leaving 10 bases between them. From germline, CDR1 is SGHTA and CDR2 FQGNSA.

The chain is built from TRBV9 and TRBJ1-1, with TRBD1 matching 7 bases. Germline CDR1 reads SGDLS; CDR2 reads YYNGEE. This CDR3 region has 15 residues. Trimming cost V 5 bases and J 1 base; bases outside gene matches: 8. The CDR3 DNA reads TGTGCCAGCAGTCGCGGAGGGACAGAGAACACTGAAGCTTTCTTT. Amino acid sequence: CASSRGGTENTEAFF.

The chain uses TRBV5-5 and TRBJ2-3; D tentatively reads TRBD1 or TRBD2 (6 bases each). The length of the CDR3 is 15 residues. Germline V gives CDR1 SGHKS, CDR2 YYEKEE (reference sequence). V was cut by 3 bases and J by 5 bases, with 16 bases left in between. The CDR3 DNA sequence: TGTGCCAGCAGCTCCTGGGGGGCGGGTGGAGATACGCAGTATTTT. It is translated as CASSSWGAGGDTQYF.

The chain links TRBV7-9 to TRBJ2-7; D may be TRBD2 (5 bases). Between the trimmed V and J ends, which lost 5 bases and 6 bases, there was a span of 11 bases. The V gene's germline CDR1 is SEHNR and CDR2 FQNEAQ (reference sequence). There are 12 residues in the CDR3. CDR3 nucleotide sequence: TGTGCCAGCAGCACCGGTGGAGGCGAGCAGTACTTC. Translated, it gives CASSTGGGEQYF.

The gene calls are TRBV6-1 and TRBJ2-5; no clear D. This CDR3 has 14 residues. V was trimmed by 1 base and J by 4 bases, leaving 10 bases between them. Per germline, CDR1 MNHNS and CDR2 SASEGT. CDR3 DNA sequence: TGTGCCAGCAGTGAAGTAATGGCAGGAGAGACCCAGTACTTC. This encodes CASSEVMAGETQYF.

The CDR3: CAISQAADTQYF. DNA for the CDR3: TGTGCCATCAGTCAGGCCGCAGATACGCAGTATTTT. The rearrangement links TRBV10-3 to TRBJ2-3; D gene ambiguous. The CDR3 consists of 12 residues. The V end lost 5 bases, the J end lost 4 bases, and 7 bases lay between the germline ends. Germline loops: CDR1 ENHRY, CDR2 SYGVKD.

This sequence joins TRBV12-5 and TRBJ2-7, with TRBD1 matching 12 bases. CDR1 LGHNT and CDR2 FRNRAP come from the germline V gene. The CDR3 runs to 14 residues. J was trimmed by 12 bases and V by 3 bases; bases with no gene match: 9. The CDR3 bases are TGTGCTAGTGGTTTTGCGGGACAGGGGGCGTTTTTGTACTTC. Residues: CASGFAGQGAFLYF.

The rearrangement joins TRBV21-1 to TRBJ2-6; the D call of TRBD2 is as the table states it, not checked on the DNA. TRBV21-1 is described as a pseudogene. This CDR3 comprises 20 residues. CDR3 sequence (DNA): TGTGCCAGCAGCAAGAGAGGAGTTGAGTTACCCACCTCTGGGGCCAACGTCCTGACTTTC. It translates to CASSKRGVELPTSGANVLTF.

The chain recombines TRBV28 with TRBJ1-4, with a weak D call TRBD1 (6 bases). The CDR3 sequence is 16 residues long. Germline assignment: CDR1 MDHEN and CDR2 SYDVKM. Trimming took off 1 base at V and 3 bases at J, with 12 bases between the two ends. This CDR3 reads CASSLLRGLPNEKLFF. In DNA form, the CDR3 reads TGTGCCAGCAGTTTATTACGGGGGCTTCCTAATGAAAAACTGTTTTTT.

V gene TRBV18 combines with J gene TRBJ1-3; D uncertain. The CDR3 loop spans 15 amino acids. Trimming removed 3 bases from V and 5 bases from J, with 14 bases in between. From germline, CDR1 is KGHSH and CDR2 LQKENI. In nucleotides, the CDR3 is TGTGCCAGCTCACCGAAAGCTCCTCTTAGAAACACCATATATTTT. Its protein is CASSPKAPLRNTIYF.

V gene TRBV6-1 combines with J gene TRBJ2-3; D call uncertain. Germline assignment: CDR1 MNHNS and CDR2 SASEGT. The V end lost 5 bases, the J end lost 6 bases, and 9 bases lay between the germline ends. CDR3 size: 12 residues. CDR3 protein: CASSKRRDTQYF. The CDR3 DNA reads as TGTGCCAGCAGTAAACGTAGGGATACGCAGTATTTT.

In DNA, the CDR3 is TGCGCCAGCAGCGAGGACAGGGGTAGTCGAGATGGCTACACCTTC. Encoded protein: CASSEDRGSRDGYTF. The V and J genes are TRBV5-1 and TRBJ1-2; 9 nucleotides match TRBD1. V lost 4 bases, J lost 6 bases, and 10 bases stayed unmatched. The CDR3 contains 15 residues. The germline gives CDR1 SGHRS, CDR2 YFSETQ. The entire variable domain, with the rest obtained from reference TRBV5-1 and TRBJ1-2, is as follows: KAGVTQTPRYLIKTRGQQVTLSCSPISGHRSVSWYQQTPGQGLQFLFEYFSETQRNKGNFPGRFSGRQFSNSRSEMNVSTLELGDSALYLCASSEDRGSRDGYTFGSGTRLTVV.

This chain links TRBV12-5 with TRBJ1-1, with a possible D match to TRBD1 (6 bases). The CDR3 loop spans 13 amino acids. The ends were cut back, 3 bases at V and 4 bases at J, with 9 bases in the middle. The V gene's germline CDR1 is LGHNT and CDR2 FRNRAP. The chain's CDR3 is CASGLGGFTEAFF. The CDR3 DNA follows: TGTGCTAGTGGTTTAGGGGGTTTCACTGAAGCTTTCTTT.

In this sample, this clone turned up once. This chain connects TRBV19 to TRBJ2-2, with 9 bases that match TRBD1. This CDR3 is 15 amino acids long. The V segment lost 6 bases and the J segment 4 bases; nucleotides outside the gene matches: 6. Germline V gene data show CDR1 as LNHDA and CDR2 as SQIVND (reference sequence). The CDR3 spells CASRTGGAGTGELFF. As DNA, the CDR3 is TGTGCCAGTAGAACAGGGGGCGCGGGCACCGGGGAGCTGTTTTTT.

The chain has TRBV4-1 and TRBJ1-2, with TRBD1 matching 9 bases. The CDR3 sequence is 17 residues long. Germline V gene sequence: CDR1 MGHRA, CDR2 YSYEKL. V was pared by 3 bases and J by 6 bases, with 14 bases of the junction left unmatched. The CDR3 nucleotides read TGCGCCAGCAGCCAGAGAACCTCCGGGACAGGGAGAGATGGCTACACCTTC. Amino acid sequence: CASSQRTSGTGRDGYTF.

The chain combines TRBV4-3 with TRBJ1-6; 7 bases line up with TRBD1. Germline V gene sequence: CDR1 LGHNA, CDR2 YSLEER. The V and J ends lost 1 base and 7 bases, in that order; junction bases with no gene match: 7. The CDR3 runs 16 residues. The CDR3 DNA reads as TGCGCCAGCAGCCAAGGAGCCGGGACAGCAAATTCACCCCTCCACTTT. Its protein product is CASSQGAGTANSPLHF.

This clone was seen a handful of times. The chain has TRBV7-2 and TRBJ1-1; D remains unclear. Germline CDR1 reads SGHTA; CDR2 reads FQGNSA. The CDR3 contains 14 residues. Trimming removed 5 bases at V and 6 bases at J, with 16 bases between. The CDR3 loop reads CASSPTTGSAEAFF. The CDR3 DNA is TGTGCCAGCAGCCCCACGACGGGTTCCGCTGAAGCTTTCTTT.

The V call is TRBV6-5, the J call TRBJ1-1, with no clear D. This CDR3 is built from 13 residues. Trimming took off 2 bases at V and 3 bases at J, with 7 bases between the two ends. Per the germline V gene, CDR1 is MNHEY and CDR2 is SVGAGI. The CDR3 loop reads CASSYMGDTEAFF. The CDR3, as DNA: TGTGCCAGCAGTTACATGGGTGACACTGAAGCTTTCTTT.

For the CDR3, the DNA is TGCGCCAGCAGCTTGGATGGACAGGGATCTGGAAACACCATATATTTT. Translation gives CASSLDGQGSGNTIYF. V is TRBV5-1 and J is TRBJ1-3; 8 bases map to TRBD1. The CDR3 covers 16 residues. Trimming removed 0 bases from V and 1 base from J; junction bases left unmatched: 3. CDR1 is SGHRS and CDR2 is YFSETQ in the germline V gene.

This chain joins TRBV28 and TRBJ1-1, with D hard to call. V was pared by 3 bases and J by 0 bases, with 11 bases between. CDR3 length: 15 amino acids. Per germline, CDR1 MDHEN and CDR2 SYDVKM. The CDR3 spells CASSFGGFMNTEAFF. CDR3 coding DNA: TGTGCCAGCAGTTTCGGAGGGTTCATGAACACTGAAGCTTTCTTT.